The next 29 T cell receptor beta chains were all read from a single sample in a study of technical replicates of blood from a few donors. The protocol was immunoSEQ multiplex PCR, while the TCRdb copy is restricted to in-frame clones and leaves out a portion. Found here are approximately 12,000 clones, roughly three quarters of them singletons; the top ten hold roughly 15%. The sample taken for sequencing was PBMCs. Source of these receptors: a human donor in good health.

V usage is TRBV6-1 and J usage is TRBJ2-7, with TRBD1 matching over 10 bases. Per the germline V gene, CDR1 is MNHNS and CDR2 is SASEGT. After removal of 4 bases from V and 4 bases from J, the junction contained 7 bases not matched to a gene. The CDR3 is 15 residues long. The CDR3 is CASSVVGTGVYEQYF. The CDR3 DNA sequence: TGTGCCAGCAGTGTTGTCGGGACAGGGGTGTACGAGCAGTACTTC.

The V call is TRBV5-4, the J call TRBJ2-5; 8 bases fit TRBD1. Germline V gives CDR1 SGHNT, CDR2 YYREEE (reference sequence). V lost 1 base and J lost 3; bases outside the gene matches: 2. This CDR3 has 14 residues. This CDR3 is CASSLQGAKETQYF. The DNA for the CDR3 is TGTGCCAGCAGCTTGCAGGGGGCGAAAGAGACCCAGTACTTC.

V usage is TRBV19 and J usage is TRBJ1-6, with 8 bases that match TRBD1. The CDR3 length is 15 residues. Per germline, CDR1 LNHDA and CDR2 SQIVND (reference sequence). With V trimmed by 5 bases and J by 7 bases, 7 bases remained unmatched. The DNA of the CDR3 is TGTGCCAGTAGTTTCCGGGACAGGCAAAATTCACCCCTCCACTTT. Translated, it gives CASSFRDRQNSPLHF.

The sample holds a few counts of this clone. This rearrangement joins TRBV6-4 to TRBJ1-4; D is ambiguous. The CDR3 loop spans 15 amino acids. With 0 bases removed from V and 10 bases from J, the gap between germline ends came to 15 bases. Germline CDR1 MRHNA, CDR2 SNTAGT. The CDR3 protein is CASSDSSVAPGKLFF. The DNA for the CDR3 is TGTGCCAGCAGTGACTCGAGCGTGGCTCCGGGAAAACTGTTTTTT.

The chain joins TRBV9 to TRBJ2-1; the match to TRBD2 covers 12 bases. Germline CDR1 SGDLS, CDR2 YYNGEE. This CDR3 region has 16 residues. J lost 5 bases, V lost 4 bases, and 7 bases had no gene match. The CDR3 DNA reads TGTGCCAGCAGCTCGAGGACTAGCGGGGTCCACAATGAGCAGTTCTTC. Protein: CASSSRTSGVHNEQFF.

The chain employs TRBV6-5 and TRBJ1-4, with TRBD1 identical over 7 bases. The CDR3 is 15 residues long. Germline V lookup: CDR1 MNHEY, CDR2 SVGAGI. With 2 bases clipped from V and 7 bases from J, the junction kept 7 bases outside the gene matches. In nucleotides, the CDR3 is TGTGCCAGCAGTTACGGACAGGACCGGGGTGAAAAACTGTTTTTT. This codes for CASSYGQDRGEKLFF.

The rearrangement links TRBV2 to TRBJ2-1; 7 nucleotides agree with TRBD1. Germline values: CDR1 SNHLY, CDR2 FYNNEI. J gave up 8 bases and V 6 bases, and 7 bases lay outside the gene matches. CDR3 size: 13 residues. In DNA, the CDR3 is TGTGCCAGCAGGACAGGGTTCGGGGATGAGCAGTTCTTC. Protein sequence: CASRTGFGDEQFF.

V is TRBV10-3 and J is TRBJ2-7; TRBD1 matches at 11 bases. The CDR3 runs 16 residues. CDR1 ENHRY and CDR2 SYGVKD come from the germline V gene. V lost 4 bases, J lost 6 bases, and 11 bases stayed unmatched. As DNA, the CDR3 is TGTGCCATCAGTGCTAATCTACCGGGACAGGGGGTCGAGCAGTACTTC. Protein: CAISANLPGQGVEQYF.

This chain links TRBV5-1 with TRBJ2-1, with TRBD1 matching over 12 bases. Germline V CDR1 and CDR2: SGHRS, YFSETQ. CDR3 length equals 16 residues. V trimming: 3 bases; J trimming: 5 bases; junction bases outside the gene matches: 6. The CDR3 is CASSWYGTGGNNEQFF. The CDR3 DNA sequence: TGCGCCAGCAGCTGGTACGGGACAGGGGGCAACAATGAGCAGTTCTTC.

The J gene is TRBJ1-1, the V gene TRBV19; D perhaps matches TRBD1 (6 bases). This CDR3 spans 14 amino acids. The ends were cut back, 6 bases at V and 0 bases at J, with 11 bases in the middle. Germline V gives CDR1 LNHDA, CDR2 SQIVND (reference sequence). CDR3 nucleotide sequence: TGTGCCAGTAGACCACAGGGTATGAACACTGAAGCTTTCTTT. Translating it yields CASRPQGMNTEAFF.

The chain links TRBV7-9 to TRBJ2-7, with 14 bases aligning to TRBD2. Losses at the gene ends were 2 bases for V and 7 bases for J; bases not matched to a gene: 16. This CDR3 has 19 amino acids. Germline V gene data show CDR1 as SEHNR and CDR2 as FQNEAQ (reference sequence). CDR3 loop: CASSLTLHPGLAGGREQYF. CDR3 DNA sequence: TGTGCCAGCAGCTTAACCCTCCATCCTGGACTAGCGGGAGGACGAGAGCAGTACTTC.

The V call is TRBV2, the J call TRBJ1-2; TRBD1 aligns across 7 bases. V lost 1 base to trimming and J lost 7 bases; unmatched junction nucleotides: 9. CDR3 length equals 15 residues. In germline, CDR1 is SNHLY, CDR2 FYNNEI. The CDR3 region is CASSEVPGGAGGYTF. Here the CDR3 DNA reads TGTGCCAGCAGTGAAGTTCCAGGGGGAGCTGGTGGCTACACCTTC. The complete variable domain, with remaining parts taken from reference TRBV2 and TRBJ1-2, reads EPEVTQTPSHQVTQMGQEVILRCVPISNHLYFYWYRQILGQKVEFLVSFYNNEISEKSEIFDDQFSVERPDGSNFTLKIRSTKLEDSAMYFCASSEVPGGAGGYTFGSGTRLTVV.

This chain uses TRBV27 with TRBJ2-7, with TRBD1 identical over 12 bases. V shed 6 bases, J shed 3 bases, and the junction held 15 bases outside the gene matches. This CDR3 spans 18 amino acids. CDR1 is MNHEY, CDR2 SMNVEV, per germline (reference sequence). CDR3 bases: TGTGCCAGCAGGACCGGGACAGGGGGCTACATGGGAGTCTACGAGCAGTACTTC. Translating gives CASRTGTGGYMGVYEQYF.

This clone was detected a few times. The V call is TRBV5-1, the J call TRBJ1-1, with 8 bases lining up with TRBD1. The germline V gene encodes CDR1 SGHRS and CDR2 YFSETQ. The CDR3 runs 17 residues. V lost 4 bases and J lost 0; bases outside the gene matches: 11. DNA of the CDR3: TGCGCCAGCAGCCACCCTCCGGGACAGGTCATGAACACTGAAGCTTTCTTT. This translates into CASSHPPGQVMNTEAFF.

There are a few counts of this clone. The CDR3 nucleotides read TGTGCCAGTAGTATTATGTGGTCTAGCCTTAACTACAATGAGCAGTTCTTC. It is translated as CASSIMWSSLNYNEQFF. The chain uses TRBV19 and TRBJ2-1; a possible D gene is TRBD2 (5 bases). The CDR3 contains 17 residues. V was trimmed by 3 bases and J by 3 bases, leaving 18 bases between them. Germline V gene lookup returns CDR1 LNHDA and CDR2 SQIVND (reference sequence).

The V gene is TRBV7-9, the J gene TRBJ2-7, with TRBD1 matching 7 bases. Germline V gene lookup returns CDR1 SEHNR and CDR2 FQNEAQ (reference sequence). Germline trimming cut 3 bases from V and 5 bases from J; bases unmatched to any gene: 4. The CDR3 spans 13 residues. The DNA for the CDR3 is TGTGCCAGCAGCTTCGGACAGGCCGACGAGCAGTACTTC. It is translated as CASSFGQADEQYF.

The CDR3 bases are TGCGCCAGCAGCTTGGTAGAGCCTGGCACAGATACGCAGTATTTT. Translation: CASSLVEPGTDTQYF. The V call is TRBV5-1, the J call TRBJ2-3; D not certain. This CDR3 spans 15 amino acids. CDR1 and CDR2 from the germline V gene are SGHRS and YFSETQ. V was pared by 0 bases and J by 1 base, with 9 bases between.

The gene calls are TRBV27 and TRBJ1-5; D is unclear. CDR1 is MNHEY and CDR2 is SMNVEV in the germline V gene (reference sequence). The CDR3 length is 14 residues. The V end lost 3 bases, the J end lost 4 bases, and 10 bases lay between the germline ends. The CDR3 loop reads CASSFIPDNQPQHF. DNA for the CDR3: TGTGCCAGCAGTTTTATACCAGATAATCAGCCCCAGCATTTT.

This clone was seen only once. The CDR3 protein is CASTRGDRDHEQYF. CDR3 bases: TGTGCCAGCACTCGAGGGGACAGGGACCACGAGCAGTACTTC. This chain joins TRBV9 and TRBJ2-7; 9 bases fit TRBD1. V dropped 6 bases and J dropped 5; count of bases not matched to a gene: 9. Germline-derived CDR1 and CDR2 are SGDLS and YYNGEE. The CDR3 runs 14 residues.

This clone was seen just once. The DNA of the CDR3 is TGCGCCAGCAGCTTACAGGGGGCTGTCACTGAAGCTTTCTTT. Encoded protein: CASSLQGAVTEAFF. The gene calls are TRBV5-1 and TRBJ1-1, with TRBD1 matching over 9 bases. The CDR3 totals 14 residues. The J segment lost 4 bases and the V segment lost 2 bases, leaving 3 bases of the junction unmatched. Germline V gene lookup returns CDR1 SGHRS and CDR2 YFSETQ.

The rearrangement uses TRBV5-1 and TRBJ1-2; TRBD1 might be the D (6 bases). CDR3 length: 16 residues. From germline, CDR1 is SGHRS and CDR2 YFSETQ. Trimming cost V 8 bases and J 8 bases, with 28 bases left between them. CDR3 DNA: TGCGCCAGTAAAGACCGGGACACCTCCTCCTGGAGGGGCTACACCTTC. Its translation is CASKDRDTSSWRGYTF.

The V and J genes are TRBV6-5 and TRBJ1-3; 8 bases fit TRBD1. The J segment lost 2 bases and the V segment lost 6 bases, leaving 6 bases of the junction unmatched. CDR1 and CDR2 from the germline V gene are MNHEY and SVGAGI. There are 15 residues in the CDR3. The CDR3 DNA reads as TGTGCCAGCAGCCCGACAGGGGATGCTGGAAACACCATATATTTT. Protein sequence: CASSPTGDAGNTIYF.

V is TRBV29-1 and J is TRBJ2-1; TRBD2 is a possible D gene (5 bases). The CDR3 contains 13 residues. Germline V CDR1 and CDR2: SQVTM, ANQGSEA. The germline V and J ends were trimmed by 4 bases and 5 bases, with 12 bases remaining between them. The CDR3 reads CSVGPRGDNEQFF. The DNA for the CDR3 is TGCAGCGTTGGGCCCCGGGGAGACAATGAGCAGTTCTTC.

The V and J genes are TRBV5-1 and TRBJ2-7; 9 bases agree with TRBD1. There are 14 residues in the CDR3. Per the germline V gene, CDR1 is SGHRS and CDR2 is YFSETQ. After removal of 5 bases from V and 2 bases from J, the junction contained 5 bases not matched to a gene. CDR3 sequence reads: CASRAGDRAYEQYF. The CDR3 DNA sequence: TGCGCCAGCAGGGCTGGGGACAGGGCCTACGAGCAGTACTTC.

V usage is TRBV7-8 and J usage is TRBJ2-1; 9 bases are shared with TRBD2. This CDR3 has 18 amino acids. Germline V gives CDR1 SGHVS, CDR2 FQNEAQ. Trimming took 2 bases from V and 2 from J; bases not matched to a gene: 10. The CDR3 DNA reads TGTGCCAGCAGCTTAAGGCGGGAGGGCCTTTTCGCCTACAATGAGCAGTTCTTC. Translation: CASSLRREGLFAYNEQFF.

V gene TRBV28 combines with J gene TRBJ2-1; TRBD1 matches at 8 bases. The CDR3 length is 15 residues. The V segment lost 6 bases and the J segment 3 bases; nucleotides outside the gene matches: 7. Germline CDR1 MDHEN, CDR2 SYDVKM. Here the CDR3 reads CASSSGQGIYNEQFF. The CDR3 nucleotides read TGTGCCAGCAGCAGCGGACAGGGAATCTACAATGAGCAGTTCTTC.

The J gene is TRBJ2-7, the V gene TRBV6-5; a weak D match, TRBD1 (6 bases). Trimming took 7 bases from V and 0 from J, leaving 16 bases between them. This CDR3 has 15 amino acids. Germline-derived CDR1 and CDR2 are MNHEY and SVGAGI. The CDR3 nucleotides are TGTGCCAGCAAATATTCCTCAGGGGACTCCTACGAGCAGTACTTC. This codes for CASKYSSGDSYEQYF.

The CDR3 sequence is CASSSPVREEEQFF. The CDR3 DNA reads as TGTGCCAGCAGCTCCCCTGTTAGGGAGGAGGAGCAGTTCTTC. V usage is TRBV7-9 and J usage is TRBJ2-1, with D tentatively TRBD2 (6 bases). There are 14 residues in the CDR3. Germline CDR1 SEHNR, CDR2 FQNEAQ (reference sequence). Deletions cut 4 bases from V and 10 bases from J, with 17 bases between. The full variable domain, its missing parts supplied by reference TRBV7-9 and TRBJ2-1, is DTGVSQNPRHKITKRGQNVTFRCDPISEHNRLYWYRQTLGQGPEFLTYFQNEAQLEKSRLLSDRFSAERPKGSFSTLEIQRTEQGDSAMYLCASSSPVREEEQFFGPGTRLTVL.

The chain couples TRBV6-1 to TRBJ1-5; no clear D. The CDR3 length is 12 residues. The germline CDR1 and CDR2 sequences are MNHNS and SASEGT. The V end was cut by 6 bases, the J end by 4 bases, with 7 bases between. CDR3 region: CASRRWNQPQHF. The CDR3 nucleotides read TGTGCCAGCAGGAGGTGGAATCAGCCCCAGCATTTT.